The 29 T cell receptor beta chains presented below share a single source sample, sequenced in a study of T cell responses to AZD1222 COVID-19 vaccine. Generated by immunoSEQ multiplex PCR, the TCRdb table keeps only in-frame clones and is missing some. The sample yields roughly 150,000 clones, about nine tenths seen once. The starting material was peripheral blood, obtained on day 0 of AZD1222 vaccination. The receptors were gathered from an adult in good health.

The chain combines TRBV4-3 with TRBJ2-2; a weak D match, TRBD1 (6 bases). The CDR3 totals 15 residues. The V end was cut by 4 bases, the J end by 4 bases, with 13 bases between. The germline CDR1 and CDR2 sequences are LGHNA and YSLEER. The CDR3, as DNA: TGCGCCAGCAGCCCCCATAGAGGGGGCACCGGGGAGCTGTTTTTT. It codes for CASSPHRGGTGELFF.

The CDR3 protein is CASSPRQGAAYEQYF. DNA for the CDR3: TGTGCCAGCAGCCCGAGACAGGGGGCTGCCTACGAGCAGTACTTC. V and J are TRBV6-5 and TRBJ2-7; TRBD1 agrees at 10 bases. With V trimmed by 6 bases and J by 2 bases, 7 bases remained unmatched. The CDR3 runs 15 residues. CDR1 is MNHEY, CDR2 SVGAGI, per germline.

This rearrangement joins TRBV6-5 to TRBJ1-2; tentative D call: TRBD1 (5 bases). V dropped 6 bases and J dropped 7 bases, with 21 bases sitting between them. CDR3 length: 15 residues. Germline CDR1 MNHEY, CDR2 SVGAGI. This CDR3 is CASSPVDRPLGGYTF. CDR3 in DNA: TGTGCCAGCAGCCCCGTCGACAGACCCCTAGGTGGCTACACCTTC.

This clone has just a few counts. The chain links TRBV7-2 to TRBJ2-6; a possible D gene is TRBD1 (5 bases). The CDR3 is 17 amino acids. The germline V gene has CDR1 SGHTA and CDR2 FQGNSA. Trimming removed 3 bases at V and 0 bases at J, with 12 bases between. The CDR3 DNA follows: TGTGCCAGCAGCTTTCAGGGCAGGAGCTCTGGGGCCAACGTCCTGACTTTC. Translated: CASSFQGRSSGANVLTF.

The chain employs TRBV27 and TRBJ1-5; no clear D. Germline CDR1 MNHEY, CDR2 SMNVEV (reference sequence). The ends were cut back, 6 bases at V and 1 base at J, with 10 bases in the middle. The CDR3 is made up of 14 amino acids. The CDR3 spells CASRPSTSNQPQHF. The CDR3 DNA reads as TGTGCCAGCAGACCCTCAACAAGCAATCAGCCCCAGCATTTT.

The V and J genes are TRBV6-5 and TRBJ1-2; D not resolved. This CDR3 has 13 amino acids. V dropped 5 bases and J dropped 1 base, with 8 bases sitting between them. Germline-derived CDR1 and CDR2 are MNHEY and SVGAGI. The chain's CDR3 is CASSPAFNYGYTF. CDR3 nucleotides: TGTGCCAGCAGTCCAGCATTTAACTATGGCTACACCTTC.

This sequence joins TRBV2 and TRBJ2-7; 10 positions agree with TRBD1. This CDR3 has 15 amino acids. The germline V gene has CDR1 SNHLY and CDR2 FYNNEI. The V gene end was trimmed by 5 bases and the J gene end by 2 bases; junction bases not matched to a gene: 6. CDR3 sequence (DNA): TGTGCCAGCAGTACCGGGACAGGGGCAACCTACGAGCAGTACTTC. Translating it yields CASSTGTGATYEQYF.

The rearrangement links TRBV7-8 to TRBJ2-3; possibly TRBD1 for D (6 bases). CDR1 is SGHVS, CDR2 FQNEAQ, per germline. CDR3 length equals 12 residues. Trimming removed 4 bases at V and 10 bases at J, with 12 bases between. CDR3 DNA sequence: TGTGCCAGCAGCTCCGGGACATCGTCGCAGTATTTT. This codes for CASSSGTSSQYF.

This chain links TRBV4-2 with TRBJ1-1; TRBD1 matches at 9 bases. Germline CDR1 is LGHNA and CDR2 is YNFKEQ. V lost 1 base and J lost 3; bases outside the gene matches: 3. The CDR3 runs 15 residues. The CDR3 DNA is TGTGCCAGCAGCCAAGTGGACAGGGGTCACACTGAAGCTTTCTTT. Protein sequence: CASSQVDRGHTEAFF.

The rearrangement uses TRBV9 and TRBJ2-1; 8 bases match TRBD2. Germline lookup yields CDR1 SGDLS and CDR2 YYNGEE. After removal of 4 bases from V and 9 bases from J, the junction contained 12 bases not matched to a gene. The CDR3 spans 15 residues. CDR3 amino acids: CASSPGLARMGEQFF. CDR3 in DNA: TGTGCCAGCAGCCCCGGACTAGCAAGGATGGGTGAGCAGTTCTTC.

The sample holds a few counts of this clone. The CDR3 region is CASSLQTGGGQPQHF. In DNA, the CDR3 is TGTGCCAGCAGCTTACAGACAGGGGGAGGTCAGCCCCAGCATTTT. This chain links TRBV7-2 with TRBJ1-5; 9 nucleotides agree with TRBD1. Unmatched junction bases numbered 5, after V lost 2 bases and J lost 6 bases. The CDR3 sequence is 15 residues long. The V gene's germline CDR1 is SGHTA and CDR2 FQGNSA.

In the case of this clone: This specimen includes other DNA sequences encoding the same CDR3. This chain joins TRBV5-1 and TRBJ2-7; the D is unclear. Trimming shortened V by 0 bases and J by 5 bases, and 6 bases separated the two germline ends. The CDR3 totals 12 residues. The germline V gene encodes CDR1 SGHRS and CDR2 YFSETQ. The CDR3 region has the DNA TGCGCCAGCAGCTTGGTTGGTGACGAGCAGTACTTC. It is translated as CASSLVGDEQYF.

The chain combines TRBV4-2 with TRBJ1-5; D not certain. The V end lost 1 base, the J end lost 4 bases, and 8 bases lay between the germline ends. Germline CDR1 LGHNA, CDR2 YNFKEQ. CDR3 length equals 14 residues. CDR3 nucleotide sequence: TGTGCCAGCAGCCAAGGGGAGGAGAATCAGCCCCAGCATTTT. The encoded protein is CASSQGEENQPQHF.

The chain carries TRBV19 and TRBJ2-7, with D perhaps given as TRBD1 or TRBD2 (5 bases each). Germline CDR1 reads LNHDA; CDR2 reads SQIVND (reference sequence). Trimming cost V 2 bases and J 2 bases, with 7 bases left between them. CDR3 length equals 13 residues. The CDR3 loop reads CASSIPGPYEQYF. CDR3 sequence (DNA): TGTGCCAGTAGTATACCGGGGCCCTACGAGCAGTACTTC.

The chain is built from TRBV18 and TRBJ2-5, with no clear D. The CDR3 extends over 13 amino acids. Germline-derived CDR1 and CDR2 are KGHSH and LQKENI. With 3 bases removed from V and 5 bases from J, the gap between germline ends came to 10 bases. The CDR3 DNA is TGTGCCAGCTCACCGGGTCTGGCGGAGACCCAGTACTTC. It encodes CASSPGLAETQYF.

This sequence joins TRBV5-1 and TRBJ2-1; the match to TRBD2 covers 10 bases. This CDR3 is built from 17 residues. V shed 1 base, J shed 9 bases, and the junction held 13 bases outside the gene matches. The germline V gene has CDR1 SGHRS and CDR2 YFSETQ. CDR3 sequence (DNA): TGCGCCAGCAGCTTGCGCGTTGGGACTAGCGAAGTCGGTGAGCAGTTCTTC. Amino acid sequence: CASSLRVGTSEVGEQFF.

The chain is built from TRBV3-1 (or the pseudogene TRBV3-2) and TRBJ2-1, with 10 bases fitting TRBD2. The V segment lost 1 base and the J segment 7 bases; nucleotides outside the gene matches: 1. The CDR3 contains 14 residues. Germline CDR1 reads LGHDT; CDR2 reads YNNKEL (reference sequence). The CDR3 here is CASSQGLAGNEQFF. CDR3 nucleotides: TGTGCCAGCAGCCAAGGACTAGCGGGTAATGAGCAGTTCTTC.

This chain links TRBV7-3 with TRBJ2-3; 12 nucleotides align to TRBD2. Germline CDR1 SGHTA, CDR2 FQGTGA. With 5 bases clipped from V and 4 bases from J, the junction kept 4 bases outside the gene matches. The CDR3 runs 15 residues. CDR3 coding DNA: TGTGCCAGCAGCCCTACTAGCGGGGGGCCAGATACGCAGTATTTT. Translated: CASSPTSGGPDTQYF. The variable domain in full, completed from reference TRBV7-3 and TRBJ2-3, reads GAGVSQTPSNKVTEKGKYVELRCDPISGHTALYWYRQSLGQGPEFLIYFQGTGAADDSGLPNDRFFAVRPEGSVSTLKIQRTERGDSAVYLCASSPTSGGPDTQYFGPGTRLTVL.

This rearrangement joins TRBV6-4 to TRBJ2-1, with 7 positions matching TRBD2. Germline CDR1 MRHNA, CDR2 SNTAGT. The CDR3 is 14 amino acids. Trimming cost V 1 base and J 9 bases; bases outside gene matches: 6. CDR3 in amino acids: CASSDWGGSTEQFF. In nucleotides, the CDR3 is TGTGCCAGCAGTGACTGGGGGGGTAGCACTGAGCAGTTCTTC.

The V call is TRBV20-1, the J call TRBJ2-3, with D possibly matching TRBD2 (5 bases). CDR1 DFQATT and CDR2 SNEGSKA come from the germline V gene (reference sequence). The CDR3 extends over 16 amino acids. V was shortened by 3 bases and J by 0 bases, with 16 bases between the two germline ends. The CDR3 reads CSASAFGVSSTDTQYF. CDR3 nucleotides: TGCAGTGCTAGTGCCTTCGGGGTCTCTAGCACAGATACGCAGTATTTT.

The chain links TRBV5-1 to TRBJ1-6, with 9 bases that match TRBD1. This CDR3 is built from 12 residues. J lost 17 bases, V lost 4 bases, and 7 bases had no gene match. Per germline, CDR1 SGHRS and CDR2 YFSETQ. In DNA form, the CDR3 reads TGCGCCAGCAGCCCGGAGGGGACAGGGTTCCACTTT. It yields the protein CASSPEGTGFHF. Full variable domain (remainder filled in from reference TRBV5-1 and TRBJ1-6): KAGVTQTPRYLIKTRGQQVTLSCSPISGHRSVSWYQQTPGQGLQFLFEYFSETQRNKGNFPGRFSGRQFSNSRSEMNVSTLELGDSALYLCASSPEGTGFHFGNGTRLTVT.

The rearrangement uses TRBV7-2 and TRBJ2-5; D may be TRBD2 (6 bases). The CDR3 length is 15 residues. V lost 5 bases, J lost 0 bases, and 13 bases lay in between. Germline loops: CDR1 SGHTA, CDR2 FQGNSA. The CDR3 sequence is CASSLRGLHQETQYF. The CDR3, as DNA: TGTGCCAGCAGCCTCCGGGGACTCCACCAAGAGACCCAGTACTTC.

As DNA, the CDR3 is TGCGCCAGCAGCCCGGATGGGCTTAACACTGAAGCTTTCTTT. Encoded protein: CASSPDGLNTEAFF. The chain carries TRBV5-1 and TRBJ1-1; D not resolved. This CDR3 has 14 residues. Germline V gene lookup returns CDR1 SGHRS and CDR2 YFSETQ. V was pared by 4 bases and J by 2 bases, with 12 bases between.

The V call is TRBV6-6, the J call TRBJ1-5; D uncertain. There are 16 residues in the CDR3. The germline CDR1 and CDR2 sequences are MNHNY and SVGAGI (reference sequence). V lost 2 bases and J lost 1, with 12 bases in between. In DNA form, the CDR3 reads TGTGCCAGCAGTTACCCCTCGGGAGGCAGCAATCAGCCCCAGCATTTT. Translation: CASSYPSGGSNQPQHF.

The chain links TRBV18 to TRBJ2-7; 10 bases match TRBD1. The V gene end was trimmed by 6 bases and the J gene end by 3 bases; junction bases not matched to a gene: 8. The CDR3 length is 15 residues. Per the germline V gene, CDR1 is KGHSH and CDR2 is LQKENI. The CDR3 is CASSPPGQGRYEQYF. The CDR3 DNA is TGTGCCAGCTCTCCTCCGGGACAGGGGCGCTACGAGCAGTACTTC.

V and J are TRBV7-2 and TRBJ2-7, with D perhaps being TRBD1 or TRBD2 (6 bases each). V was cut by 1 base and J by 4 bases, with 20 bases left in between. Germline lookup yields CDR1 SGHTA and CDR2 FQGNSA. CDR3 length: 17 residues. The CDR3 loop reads CASSLVGTGGLSYEQYF. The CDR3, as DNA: TGTGCCAGCAGCTTAGTGGGTACCGGGGGCCTATCGTACGAGCAGTACTTC.

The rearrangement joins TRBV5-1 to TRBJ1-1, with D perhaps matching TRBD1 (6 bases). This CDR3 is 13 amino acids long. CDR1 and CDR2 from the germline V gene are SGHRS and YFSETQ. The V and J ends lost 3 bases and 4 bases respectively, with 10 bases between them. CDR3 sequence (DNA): TGCGCCAGCAGCTCGGGACAATTCACTGAAGCTTTCTTT. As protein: CASSSGQFTEAFF.

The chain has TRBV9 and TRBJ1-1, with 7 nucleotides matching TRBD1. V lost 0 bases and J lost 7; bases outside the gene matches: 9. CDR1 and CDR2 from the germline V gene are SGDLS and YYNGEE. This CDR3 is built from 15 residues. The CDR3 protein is CASSVVRTGGIEAFF. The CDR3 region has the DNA TGTGCCAGCAGCGTAGTCCGGACAGGAGGGATTGAAGCTTTCTTT.

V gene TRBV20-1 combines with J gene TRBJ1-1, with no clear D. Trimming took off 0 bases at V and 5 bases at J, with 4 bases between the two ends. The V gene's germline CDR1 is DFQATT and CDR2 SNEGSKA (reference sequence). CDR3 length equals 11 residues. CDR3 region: CSARDGTEAFF. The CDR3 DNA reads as TGCAGTGCTAGAGATGGAACTGAAGCTTTCTTT.